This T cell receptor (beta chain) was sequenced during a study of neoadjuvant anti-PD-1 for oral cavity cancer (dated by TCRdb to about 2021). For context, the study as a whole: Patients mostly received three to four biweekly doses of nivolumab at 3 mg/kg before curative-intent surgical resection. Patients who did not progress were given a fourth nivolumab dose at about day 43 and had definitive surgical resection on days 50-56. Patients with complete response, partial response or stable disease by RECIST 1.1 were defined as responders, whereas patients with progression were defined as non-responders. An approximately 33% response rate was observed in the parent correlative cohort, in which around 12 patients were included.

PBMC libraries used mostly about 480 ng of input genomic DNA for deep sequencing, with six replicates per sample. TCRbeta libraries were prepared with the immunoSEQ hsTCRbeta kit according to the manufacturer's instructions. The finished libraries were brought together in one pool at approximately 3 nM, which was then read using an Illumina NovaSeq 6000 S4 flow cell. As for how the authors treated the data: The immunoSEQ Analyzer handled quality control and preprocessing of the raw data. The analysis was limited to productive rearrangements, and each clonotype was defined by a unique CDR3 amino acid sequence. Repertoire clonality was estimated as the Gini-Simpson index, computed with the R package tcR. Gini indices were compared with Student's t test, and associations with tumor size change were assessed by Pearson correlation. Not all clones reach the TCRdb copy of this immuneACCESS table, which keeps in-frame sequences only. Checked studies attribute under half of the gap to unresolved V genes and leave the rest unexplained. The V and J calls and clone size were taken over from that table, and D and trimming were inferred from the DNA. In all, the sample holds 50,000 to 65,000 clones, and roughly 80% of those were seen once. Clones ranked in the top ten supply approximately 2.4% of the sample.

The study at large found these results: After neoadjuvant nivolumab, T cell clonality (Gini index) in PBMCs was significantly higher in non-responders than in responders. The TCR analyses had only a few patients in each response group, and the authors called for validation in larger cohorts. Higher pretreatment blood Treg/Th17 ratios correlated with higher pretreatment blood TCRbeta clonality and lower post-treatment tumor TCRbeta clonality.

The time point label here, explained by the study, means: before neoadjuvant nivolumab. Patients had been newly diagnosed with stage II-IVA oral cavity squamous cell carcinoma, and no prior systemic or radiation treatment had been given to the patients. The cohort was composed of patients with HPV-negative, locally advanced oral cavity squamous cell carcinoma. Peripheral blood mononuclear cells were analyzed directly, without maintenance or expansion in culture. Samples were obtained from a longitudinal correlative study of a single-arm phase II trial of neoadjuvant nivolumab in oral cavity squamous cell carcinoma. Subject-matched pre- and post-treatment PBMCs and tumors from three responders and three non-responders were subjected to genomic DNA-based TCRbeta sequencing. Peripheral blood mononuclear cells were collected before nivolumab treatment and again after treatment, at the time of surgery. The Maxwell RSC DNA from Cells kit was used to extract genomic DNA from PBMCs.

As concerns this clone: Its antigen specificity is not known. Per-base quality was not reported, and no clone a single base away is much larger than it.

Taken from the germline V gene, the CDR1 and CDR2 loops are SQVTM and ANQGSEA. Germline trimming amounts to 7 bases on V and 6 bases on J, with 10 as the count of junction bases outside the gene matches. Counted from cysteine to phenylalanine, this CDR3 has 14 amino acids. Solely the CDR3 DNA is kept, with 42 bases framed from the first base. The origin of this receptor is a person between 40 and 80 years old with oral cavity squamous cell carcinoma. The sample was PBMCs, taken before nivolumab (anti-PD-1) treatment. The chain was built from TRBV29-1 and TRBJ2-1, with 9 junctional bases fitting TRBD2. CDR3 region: CSAGRTSAPNEQFF. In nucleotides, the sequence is TGCAGCGCGGGGAGGACTAGCGCCCCCAATGAGCAGTTCTTC.